Listed here are 3 T cell receptor beta chains from one sample, sequenced in a study of blood T cell repertoires in COVID-19. Generated by immunoSEQ multiplex PCR, the TCRdb table keeps only in-frame clones and is missing some. The sample lists approximately 380,000 clones; 85% were seen once. The sequenced sample consisted of peripheral blood. The receptors were gathered from a young woman with acute or convalescent COVID-19.

This sequence joins TRBV12-3 or TRBV12-4 and TRBJ1-5; D is ambiguous. The germline V and J ends were trimmed by 6 bases and 9 bases, with 12 bases remaining between them. The CDR3 loop spans 12 amino acids. CDR3 residues: CASSSVMMPQHF. For the CDR3, the DNA is TGTGCCAGCAGCTCAGTTATGATGCCCCAGCATTTT.

V and J are TRBV24-1 and TRBJ2-5, with TRBD1 matching over 7 bases. V lost 5 bases and J lost 3; bases outside the gene matches: 8. Germline loops: CDR1 KGHDR, CDR2 SFDVKD. The CDR3 is made up of 15 amino acids. The CDR3 DNA follows: TGTGCCACCAGTGGGGTCGGGACAGCAGAAGAGACCCAGTACTTC. Amino acid sequence: CATSGVGTAEETQYF.

This clone was detected a few times. Within the sample, other DNA sequences also encode this same CDR3. The J gene is TRBJ2-2, the V gene TRBV10-1; D might be TRBD2 (6 bases). This CDR3 is 13 amino acids long. V dropped 3 bases and J dropped 6 bases, with 8 bases sitting between them. Germline V gene lookup returns CDR1 WNHNN and CDR2 SYGVQD (reference sequence). The CDR3 bases are TGCGCCAGCAGTGACCCGGGAGCCGGGGAGCTGTTTTTT. Translating it yields CASSDPGAGELFF.